Listed here are 26 T cell receptor beta chains from one sample, sequenced in a study of blood T cell repertoires in COVID-19. Profiled with immunoSEQ multiplex PCR; TCRdb holds only in-frame clones, not every one. The sample shows about 160,000 clones, around 84% of them seen only once. Sample: PBMCs or T cells enriched from blood (not recorded which). These receptors were obtained from a woman aged 50 to 65 who had recovered from COVID-19.

The V gene is TRBV3-1 (or the pseudogene TRBV3-2), the J gene TRBJ1-2; TRBD1 matches at 8 bases. The V segment lost 3 bases and the J segment 7 bases; nucleotides outside the gene matches: 7. Per the germline V gene, CDR1 is LGHDT and CDR2 is YNNKEL (reference sequence). CDR3 length: 14 amino acids. The CDR3 here is CASSQWTGNVGYTF. Here the CDR3 DNA reads TGTGCCAGCAGCCAGTGGACAGGGAACGTTGGCTACACCTTC.

The CDR3 DNA reads TGTGCCAGCAGCGTAGATCCCAGTCCCCACGAGCAGTACTTC. This encodes CASSVDPSPHEQYF. The chain carries TRBV9 and TRBJ2-7; D uncertain. Germline lookup yields CDR1 SGDLS and CDR2 YYNGEE. The CDR3 contains 14 residues. Trimming shortened V by 0 bases and J by 5 bases, and 12 bases separated the two germline ends.

The genes are TRBV15 and TRBJ2-1; D may be TRBD2 (7 bases). Germline loops: CDR1 LNHNV, CDR2 YYDKDF (reference sequence). Trimming took 5 bases from V and 3 from J, leaving 20 bases between them. The CDR3 loop spans 17 amino acids. The CDR3 DNA reads as TGTGCCACCAGCCCCGAGGCGGGGGCTGTCCTCTACAATGAGCAGTTCTTC. Translation: CATSPEAGAVLYNEQFF.

The V gene is TRBV29-1, the J gene TRBJ1-1; weak D call: TRBD1 (5 bases). The ends were cut back, 7 bases at V and 8 bases at J, with 17 bases in the middle. This CDR3 contains 12 residues. Germline loops: CDR1 SQVTM, CDR2 ANQGSEA. The CDR3 DNA reads as TGCAGCGCCGCCAGGGTAAGAATCGAAGCTTTCTTT. This translates into CSAARVRIEAFF.

The chain couples TRBV7-9 to TRBJ2-1, with 7 bases lining up with TRBD2. The junction had 6 bases not matched to a gene; V was cut back by 0 bases and J by 4 bases. The length of the CDR3 is 16 residues. Germline V CDR1 and CDR2: SEHNR, FQNEAQ (reference sequence). DNA of the CDR3: TGTGCCAGCAGCTTAGCAGCCCTAGCGGTTTACAATGAGCAGTTCTTC. Residues: CASSLAALAVYNEQFF.

This clone was picked up a small number of times. V usage is TRBV5-6 and J usage is TRBJ1-2; TRBD1 matches at 7 bases. Trimming cost V 2 bases and J 4 bases; bases outside gene matches: 8. This CDR3 has 15 amino acids. In germline, CDR1 is SGHDT, CDR2 YYEEEE. CDR3 bases: TGTGCCAGCAGCTTCGTGCGACAGGGACCCTATGGCTACACCTTC. As protein: CASSFVRQGPYGYTF.

V usage is TRBV3-1 (or the pseudogene TRBV3-2) and J usage is TRBJ1-1; 12 bases are a match to TRBD1. The length of the CDR3 is 17 residues. CDR1 is LGHDT and CDR2 is YNNKEL in the germline V gene (reference sequence). J lost 5 bases, V lost 4 bases, and 11 bases had no gene match. CDR3 nucleotide sequence: TGTGCCAGCAGCCCATTTCGGGACAGGGGGCGCGGAACTGAAGCTTTCTTT. Its protein product is CASSPFRDRGRGTEAFF.

This clone turned up a few times. This chain uses TRBV15 with TRBJ1-6; weak D call: TRBD1 (5 bases). V lost 0 bases to trimming and J lost 8 bases, with 5 bases between them. Germline CDR1 and CDR2: LNHNV and YYDKDF (reference sequence). This CDR3 contains 13 residues. The CDR3 spells CATSREGDSPLHF. The CDR3 DNA is TGTGCCACCAGCAGAGAAGGGGATTCACCCCTCCACTTT.

This clone was counted ten times or more. The V call is TRBV7-3, the J call TRBJ2-1, with TRBD2 matching over 9 bases. Germline trimming cut 2 bases from V and 6 bases from J; bases unmatched to any gene: 5. CDR1 and CDR2 (germline): SGHTA, FQGTGA. This CDR3 comprises 15 residues. CDR3 region: CASSLLSGRFNEQFF. CDR3 in DNA: TGTGCCAGCAGCTTACTTAGCGGGAGATTCAATGAGCAGTTCTTC.

The J gene is TRBJ2-1, the V gene TRBV6-4; weak D call: TRBD1 (5 bases). V was clipped by 4 bases and J by 9 bases, with 13 bases between them. The germline CDR1 and CDR2 sequences are MRHNA and SNTAGT. The CDR3 sequence is 13 residues long. The CDR3 region is CASSAGRASEQFF. CDR3 DNA sequence: TGTGCCAGCAGTGCGGGCAGGGCGAGTGAGCAGTTCTTC.

V usage is TRBV4-1 and J usage is TRBJ1-2; 7 nucleotides match TRBD1. The CDR3 has 15 residues. Germline CDR1 MGHRA, CDR2 YSYEKL. V shed 1 base, J shed 4 bases, and the junction held 6 bases outside the gene matches. The CDR3 is CASSQVPGQSYGYTF. CDR3 in DNA: TGCGCCAGCAGCCAAGTTCCGGGACAGAGCTATGGCTACACCTTC.

This clone turned up a few times. The chain is built from TRBV2 and TRBJ1-4; 10 nucleotides match TRBD1. There are 13 residues in the CDR3. After removal of 4 bases from V and 7 bases from J, the junction contained 0 bases not matched to a gene. CDR1 is SNHLY, CDR2 FYNNEI, per germline. CDR3 residues: CASSGDRGEKLFF. Written as DNA, the CDR3 is TGTGCCAGCAGTGGGGACAGGGGTGAAAAACTGTTTTTT.

The chain carries TRBV19 and TRBJ1-1; D is perhaps TRBD1 (6 bases). The CDR3 runs to 15 residues. Looked up from germline, CDR1 is LNHDA and CDR2 is SQIVND (reference sequence). Between the trimmed V and J ends, which lost 4 bases and 11 bases, there was a span of 23 bases. For the CDR3, the DNA is TGTGCCAGTAGTACCTGGCCCCCGGGGGGCAAAAAGGCTTTCTTT. Amino acids: CASSTWPPGGKKAFF.

The J gene is TRBJ2-5, the V gene TRBV3-1 (or the pseudogene TRBV3-2); no reliable D call. The CDR3 totals 12 residues. The germline V gene has CDR1 LGHDT and CDR2 YNNKEL (reference sequence). V gave up 1 base and J gave up 5 bases, with 5 bases separating them. CDR3 nucleotide sequence: TGTGCCAGCAGCCAAGTGGGCGAGACCCAGTACTTC. Its protein product is CASSQVGETQYF.

This clone was observed once. This sequence joins TRBV28 and TRBJ1-3, with D tentatively TRBD1 (5 bases). Trimming stripped 8 bases from V and 3 bases from J, with 11 bases between. This CDR3 is built from 13 residues. CDR1 MDHEN and CDR2 SYDVKM come from the germline V gene. CDR3 bases: TGTGCCAGCTTTACGGGGGGTGGAAACACCATATATTTT. As protein: CASFTGGGNTIYF.

The genes are TRBV21-1 and TRBJ1-2; no DNA check was done on the table's D call, TRBD1. TRBV21-1 is a pseudogene. The CDR3 totals 15 residues. CDR3 sequence reads: CASSSTRAPRRGYTF. CDR3 sequence (DNA): TGTGCCAGCAGCAGTACCAGGGCCCCGAGACGTGGCTACACCTTC.

The CDR3 loop reads CASSAGQGRYLYGYTF. DNA of the CDR3: TGTGCCAGCAGCGCGGGACAGGGTCGATACCTCTATGGCTACACCTTC. The V call is TRBV9, the J call TRBJ1-2, with 9 bases identical to TRBD1. Per the germline V gene, CDR1 is SGDLS and CDR2 is YYNGEE. V trimming: 3 bases; J trimming: 4 bases; junction bases outside the gene matches: 10. CDR3 length equals 16 residues.

The chain has TRBV7-5 and TRBJ2-7; TRBD2 reflects the table's D call only, with no check against the DNA. TRBV7-5 is a pseudogene segment. The CDR3 spans 17 residues. In nucleotides, the CDR3 is TGTGCCAGAAGCTTAGCTTGGACTAGCGAAAATTCCTACGAGCAGTACTTC. Translating gives CARSLAWTSENSYEQYF.

This sequence joins TRBV20-1 and TRBJ1-5; D gene unclear. Germline CDR1 DFQATT, CDR2 SNEGSKA (reference sequence). V shed 3 bases and J shed 5 bases, with 8 bases lying between them. The CDR3 covers 12 residues. The CDR3 loop reads CSASTGDQPQHF. For the CDR3, the DNA is TGCAGTGCTAGTACCGGGGATCAGCCCCAGCATTTT.

The chain carries TRBV11-2 and TRBJ1-2; TRBD1 matches 8 bases. This CDR3 is 13 amino acids long. J gave up 4 bases and V 5 bases, and 3 bases lay outside the gene matches. Germline-derived CDR1 and CDR2 are SGHAT and FQNNGV. The CDR3 coding sequence is TGTGCCAGCAGCCAGGACAGGGTCTATGGCTACACCTTC. This gives the protein CASSQDRVYGYTF. The complete variable domain, with remaining parts taken from reference TRBV11-2 and TRBJ1-2, reads EAGVAQSPRYKIIEKRQSVAFWCNPISGHATLYWYQQILGQGPKLLIQFQNNGVVDDSQLPKDRFSAERLKGVDSTLKIQPAKLEDSAVYLCASSQDRVYGYTFGSGTRLTVV.

This clone came up a few times. This chain joins TRBV19 and TRBJ2-1; TRBD1 aligns across 9 bases. The CDR3 totals 12 residues. Germline values: CDR1 LNHDA, CDR2 SQIVND (reference sequence). J gave up 10 bases and V 7 bases, and 5 bases lay outside the gene matches. The CDR3 sequence: CASTTGGGEQFF. The CDR3 DNA is TGTGCCAGTACCACAGGGGGCGGGGAGCAGTTCTTC.

The sample holds a few counts of this clone. The chain joins TRBV7-8 to TRBJ2-3; D may be TRBD1 (6 bases). Germline loops: CDR1 SGHVS, CDR2 FQNEAQ. CDR3 length: 18 amino acids. Trimming shortened V by 5 bases and J by 3 bases, and 24 bases separated the two germline ends. In nucleotides, the CDR3 is TGTGCCAGCAGCCCCCGGGACACACAGTTAATAGGTACAGATACGCAGTATTTT. It encodes CASSPRDTQLIGTDTQYF.

J is TRBJ2-3 and V is TRBV19; tentatively, D is TRBD2 (6 bases). The CDR3 extends over 12 amino acids. The germline V gene encodes CDR1 LNHDA and CDR2 SQIVND (reference sequence). Trimming cost V 11 bases and J 2 bases, with 11 bases left between them. CDR3 region: CASRGNTDTQYF. The CDR3 DNA reads TGTGCCTCGCGGGGAAACACAGATACGCAGTATTTT. Variable domain in full (rest from reference TRBV19 and TRBJ2-3): DGGITQSPKYLFRKEGQNVTLSCEQNLNHDAMYWYRQDPGQGLRLIYYSQIVNDFQKGDIAEGYSVSREKKESFPLTVTSAQKNPTAFYLCASRGNTDTQYFGPGTRLTVL.

The CDR3 loop reads CASSRDRGPINIQYF. CDR3 sequence (DNA): TGTGCCAGCAGTAGGGACAGGGGGCCGATAAACATTCAGTACTTC. The gene calls are TRBV6-5 and TRBJ2-4; 12 nucleotides match TRBD1. The V and J ends lost 5 bases and 6 bases, in that order; junction bases with no gene match: 5. Germline lookup yields CDR1 MNHEY and CDR2 SVGAGI. This CDR3 contains 15 residues.

The rearrangement uses TRBV6-5 and TRBJ2-7; D remains ambiguous. There are 12 residues in the CDR3. V was pared by 2 bases and J by 6 bases, with 8 bases between. Per germline, CDR1 MNHEY and CDR2 SVGAGI. CDR3 sequence: CASSYLAGEQYF. The DNA of the CDR3 is TGTGCCAGCAGTTACCTCGCCGGCGAGCAGTACTTC.

The CDR3 nucleotides read TGCGCCAGCAGCCAAGATCTAAGGGGCGATGAGCAGTTCTTC. This sequence encodes CASSQDLRGDEQFF. The gene calls are TRBV4-1 and TRBJ2-1; maybe TRBD1 (5 bases). The CDR3 is 14 residues long. Trimming cost V 0 bases and J 8 bases, with 11 bases left between them. Germline CDR1 is MGHRA and CDR2 is YSYEKL.